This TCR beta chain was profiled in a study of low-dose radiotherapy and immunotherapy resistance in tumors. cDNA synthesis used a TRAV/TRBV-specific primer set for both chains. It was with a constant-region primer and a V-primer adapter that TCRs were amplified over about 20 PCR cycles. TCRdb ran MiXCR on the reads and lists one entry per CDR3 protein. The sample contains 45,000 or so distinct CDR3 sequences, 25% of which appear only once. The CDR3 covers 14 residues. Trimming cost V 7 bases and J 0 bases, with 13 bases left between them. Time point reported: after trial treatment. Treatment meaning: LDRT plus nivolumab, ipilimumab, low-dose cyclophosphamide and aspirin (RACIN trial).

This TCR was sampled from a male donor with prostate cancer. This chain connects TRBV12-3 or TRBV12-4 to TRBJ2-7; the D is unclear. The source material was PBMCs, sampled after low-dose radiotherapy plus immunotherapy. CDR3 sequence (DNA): TGTGCCAGCACCCGCTCAGGTTACTCCTACGAGCAGTACTTC. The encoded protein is CASTRSGYSYEQYF.